The 16 T cell receptor beta chains in this list originate from one sample, sequenced in a study of PD-L1 blockade in urothelial cancer. The repertoire was sequenced with immunoSEQ multiplex PCR; TCRdb's copy has only in-frame clones and lacks some. The data show roughly 130,000 clones, around 85% seen once. Time point of the sample: pretreatment peripheral blood. This specimen consisted of PBMCs, obtained around atezolizumab (anti-PD-L1) treatment. These receptors were collected from a man in his fifties with urothelial cancer.

This chain links TRBV11-2 with TRBJ2-4; TRBD1 matches 7 bases. Germline assignment: CDR1 SGHAT and CDR2 FQNNGV. This CDR3 is built from 17 residues. J gave up 0 bases and V 5 bases, and 10 bases lay outside the gene matches. In DNA form, the CDR3 reads TGTGCCAGCAGCCGTTGGGGGACAGCCCTAGCCAAAAACATTCAGTACTTC. It translates to CASSRWGTALAKNIQYF.

The chain uses TRBV11-2 and TRBJ2-1, with a possible D match to TRBD2 (6 bases). CDR1 and CDR2 from the germline V gene are SGHAT and FQNNGV. The CDR3 length is 14 residues. Trimming removed 5 bases at V and 1 base at J, with 9 bases between. CDR3 DNA: TGTGCCAGCAGCCCGGCGGGGTCCTACAATGAGCAGTTCTTC. It codes for CASSPAGSYNEQFF.

The chain is built from TRBV14 and TRBJ1-4; D not certain. This CDR3 spans 14 amino acids. V was shortened by 1 base and J by 6 bases, with 9 bases between the two germline ends. In germline, CDR1 is SGHDN, CDR2 FVKESK. The CDR3 DNA is TGTGCCAGCAGCCAAGTTGGGCCCGATGAAAAACTGTTTTTT. It is translated as CASSQVGPDEKLFF.

The gene calls are TRBV6-6 and TRBJ2-1; 9 nucleotides agree with TRBD2. The J segment lost 10 bases and the V segment lost 7 bases, leaving 14 bases of the junction unmatched. CDR1 and CDR2 (germline): MNHNY, SVGAGI (reference sequence). The CDR3 extends over 15 amino acids. CDR3 sequence reads: CASTRKAGGMSEQFF. The DNA of the CDR3 is TGTGCCAGCACCCGAAAAGCGGGGGGAATGTCAGAGCAGTTCTTC.

The J gene is TRBJ2-7, the V gene TRBV7-2, with D perhaps TRBD2 (5 bases). The CDR3 length is 14 residues. The germline CDR1 and CDR2 sequences are SGHTA and FQGNSA. V was pared by 6 bases and J by 2 bases, with 14 bases between. The CDR3 nucleotides read TGTGCCAGCAGACCCTACCACGGGGCCTACGAGCAGTACTTC. It is translated as CASRPYHGAYEQYF.

The chain recombines TRBV6-1 with TRBJ2-5; 8 bases line up with TRBD1. Germline CDR1 is MNHNS and CDR2 is SASEGT. The junction had 3 bases not matched to a gene; V was cut back by 3 bases and J by 3 bases. The CDR3 has 14 amino acids. Here the CDR3 DNA reads TGTGCCAGCAGTGACGAGGACAGGGAAGAGACCCAGTACTTC. It is translated as CASSDEDREETQYF.

This chain joins TRBV21-1 and TRBJ2-6; the table names TRBD2, a call not compared with the DNA. TRBV21-1 is marked as a pseudogene. This CDR3 region has 14 residues. The CDR3 nucleotides are TGTGCCAGCAGCAGGGGGGCTGGGGCCAACGTCCTGACTTTC. Translation: CASSRGAGANVLTF.

V is TRBV7-3 and J is TRBJ2-5, with D unresolved. The germline V gene encodes CDR1 SGHTA and CDR2 FQGTGA. This CDR3 is built from 14 residues. V was cut by 0 bases and J by 3 bases, with 8 bases left in between. The DNA for the CDR3 is TGTGCCAGCAGCTTAACTGCGGCAGAAGAGACCCAGTACTTC. As protein: CASSLTAAEETQYF.

In its sample, this clone was seen many times. The V call is TRBV5-1, the J call TRBJ1-6; the D gene is possibly TRBD1 (6 bases). Per germline, CDR1 SGHRS and CDR2 YFSETQ. Trimming shortened V by 5 bases and J by 8 bases, and 26 bases separated the two germline ends. The CDR3 spans 18 residues. The CDR3: CASSPKSPLDRNYSPLHF. Here the CDR3 DNA reads TGCGCCAGCAGTCCAAAGAGCCCCCTCGACAGGAATTATTCACCCCTCCACTTT.

This chain connects TRBV6-5 to TRBJ1-3; weak D call: TRBD1 (5 bases). V was trimmed by 6 bases and J by 0 bases, leaving 6 bases between them. This CDR3 spans 13 amino acids. Germline V CDR1 and CDR2: MNHEY, SVGAGI. CDR3 sequence: CASRTGSGNTIYF. DNA for the CDR3: TGTGCCAGCAGAACAGGCTCTGGAAACACCATATATTTT.

The J gene is TRBJ2-3, the V gene TRBV7-6, with D possibly being TRBD2 (6 bases). Germline loops: CDR1 SGHVS, CDR2 FNYEAQ. Trimming took off 1 base at V and 0 bases at J, with 11 bases between the two ends. The CDR3 runs 16 residues. Here the CDR3 DNA reads TGTGCCAGCAGCTTAGGGATTGGGGGGAGCACAGATACGCAGTATTTT. Amino acid sequence: CASSLGIGGSTDTQYF. Full variable domain (outside the CDR3, taken from reference TRBV7-6 and TRBJ2-3): GAGVSQSPRYKVTKRGQDVALRCDPISGHVSLYWYRQALGQGPEFLTYFNYEAQQDKSGLPNDRFSAERPEGSISTLTIQRTEQRDSAMYRCASSLGIGGSTDTQYFGPGTRLTVL.

The chain carries TRBV5-5 and TRBJ1-4; 8 positions match TRBD1. The junction had 8 bases not matched to a gene; V was cut back by 2 bases and J by 5 bases. CDR3 length equals 16 residues. CDR1 and CDR2 (germline): SGHKS, YYEKEE (reference sequence). This CDR3 reads CASSLQGGRENEKLFF. For the CDR3, the DNA is TGTGCCAGCAGCTTACAGGGGGGACGGGAAAATGAAAAACTGTTTTTT.

The CDR3 is CASSLGGRAAAFF. The CDR3, as DNA: TGTGCCAGCAGCTTAGGGGGCAGGGCTGCGGCTTTCTTT. The chain has TRBV11-3 and TRBJ1-1; the D gene is possibly TRBD1 (5 bases). Trimming stripped 1 base from V and 11 bases from J, with 14 bases between. The CDR3 totals 13 residues. Germline V gene data show CDR1 as SGHNT and CDR2 as YENEEA. The full variable domain, its missing parts supplied by reference TRBV11-3 and TRBJ1-1, is EAGVVQSPRYKIIEKKQPVAFWCNPISGHNTLYWYLQNLGQGPELLIRYENEEAVDDSQLPKDRFSAERLKGVDSTLKIQPAELGDSAVYLCASSLGGRAAAFFGQGTRLTVV.

V usage is TRBV28 and J usage is TRBJ1-3; the D is unclear. The length of the CDR3 is 13 residues. The V and J ends lost 9 bases and 1 base respectively, with 10 bases between them. Germline loops: CDR1 MDHEN, CDR2 SYDVKM. In DNA, the CDR3 is TGTGCCAGAGCGTCTGATTCTGGAAACACCATATATTTT. This translates into CARASDSGNTIYF.

The table lists this clone with many counts. CDR3 loop: CASSLVLTGGSYEQYF. The CDR3 DNA reads as TGTGCCAGCAGCTTAGTTTTGACAGGGGGATCCTACGAGCAGTACTTC. The chain has TRBV7-9 and TRBJ2-7; 9 nucleotides match TRBD1. CDR3 length: 16 residues. The junction had 5 bases not matched to a gene; V was cut back by 1 base and J by 1 base. The germline CDR1 and CDR2 sequences are SEHNR and FQNEAQ (reference sequence).

V usage is TRBV20-1 and J usage is TRBJ2-1; D is unclear. CDR3 size: 11 residues. Germline CDR1 reads DFQATT; CDR2 reads SNEGSKA (reference sequence). V lost 5 bases and J lost 9, with 11 bases in between. The CDR3, as DNA: TGCAGTGCTGATAGCTATCTTGAGCAGTTCTTC. Its translation: CSADSYLEQFF.